Listed below are T cell receptor beta chains from one sample, sequenced in a study of human T cells and chemical hapten exposure. Using its own MiXCR run on the RACE reads, TCRdb lists one record per CDR3 protein. The sample has 370,000 or so distinct CDR3 sequences; approximately 5.1% are singletons. Material: whole blood, obtained in connection with sensitization to the hapten diphenylcyclopropenone (DPC). These receptor sequences come from a woman between 45 and 60 years old with alopecia areata. Some clones in this sample may be carry-over from other donors' samples. Each CDR3 is given without its conserved first and last residue.

cdr3_length	v_call	j_call	cdr3_aa
13	TRBV18	TRBJ2-7	ASSPQRLVSNEQY
13	TRBV6-6	TRBJ2-7	ASSPGQGRTFEQY
11	TRBV12-3/TRBV12-4	TRBJ1-5	ASSLNVNQPQH
14	TRBV7-9	TRBJ2-3	ASSPRRDRATDTQY
16	TRBV7-2	TRBJ1-2	ASSLRVAGRTFNYGYT
13	TRBV7-6	TRBJ1-1	ASSPGGGVNTEAF
13	TRBV7-2	TRBJ2-5	ASSTEPRGSETQY
13	TRBV20-1	TRBJ2-7	SARVRAASQREQY
13	TRBV18	TRBJ2-4	ASSPRNTPKNIQY
11	TRBV2	TRBJ1-1	ASRSRENTEAF
13	TRBV7-9	TRBJ2-3	ASSLAGISTDTQY